Listed below are T cell receptor beta chains from one sample, sequenced in a study of early T cells in non-severe SARS-CoV-2 infection. TCRdb independently ran MiXCR on the 5' RACE reads; one entry per CDR3 protein. Here the sample spans fewer than 75,000 distinct CDR3 sequences, roughly 18% being singletons. The input for sequencing was whole blood, taken at baseline. These receptors originate from an adult who was a healthcare worker with PCR-confirmed SARS-CoV-2 infection or an uninfected control (not recorded which). The CDR3 runs from the conserved cysteine through the conserved F or W. Fields, in order: V gene, clone size, D gene, J gene, CDR3 protein, CDR3 DNA. The D gene is left open where the match is weak. Not every row has a clone size; where given, it reads once, few, many or a size class.

v_call: TRBV6-6; clone_size: .; d_call: .; j_call: TRBJ2-3; cdr3_aa: CASSYAGSKDTQYF; cdr3_nt: TGTGCCAGCAGTTACGCGGGTTCAAAAGATACGCAGTATTTT
v_call: TRBV4-2; clone_size: few; d_call: TRBD1; j_call: TRBJ1-2; cdr3_aa: CASSQPTGTGTAYGYTF; cdr3_nt: TGTGCCAGCAGCCAGCCGACCGGGACAGGGACGGCCTATGGCTACACCTTC
v_call: TRBV2; clone_size: .; d_call: .; j_call: TRBJ1-2; cdr3_aa: CASRRSSRDDYGYTF; cdr3_nt: TGTGCCAGCAGGCGAAGTAGCCGTGACGACTATGGCTACACCTTC
v_call: TRBV5-1; clone_size: .; d_call: .; j_call: TRBJ2-7; cdr3_aa: CASSYPTDAYEQYF; cdr3_nt: TGCGCCAGCAGCTACCCGACAGACGCCTACGAGCAGTACTTC
v_call: TRBV6-5; clone_size: .; d_call: .; j_call: TRBJ1-2; cdr3_aa: CASSNTYGYTF; cdr3_nt: TGTGCCAGCAGTAATACCTATGGCTACACCTTC
v_call: TRBV20-1; clone_size: .; d_call: .; j_call: TRBJ1-5; cdr3_aa: CSARDRVPPQHF; cdr3_nt: TGCAGTGCTAGAGACAGGGTACCGCCCCAGCATTTT
v_call: TRBV7-2; clone_size: few; d_call: TRBD2; j_call: TRBJ2-1; cdr3_aa: CASSRQREKGEQFF; cdr3_nt: TGTGCCAGCAGCCGACAGCGGGAGAAAGGTGAGCAGTTCTTC
v_call: TRBV6-6; clone_size: .; d_call: .; j_call: TRBJ1-4; cdr3_aa: CASSYSGGISANEKLFF; cdr3_nt: TGTGCCAGCAGTTACTCGGGGGGGATTTCAGCTAATGAAAAACTGTTTTTT
v_call: TRBV5-1; clone_size: few; d_call: TRBD1; j_call: TRBJ2-1; cdr3_aa: CASSLEGAPYNEQFF; cdr3_nt: TGCGCCAGCAGCTTGGAGGGGGCCCCCTACAATGAGCAGTTCTTC
v_call: TRBV3-1; clone_size: .; d_call: .; j_call: TRBJ2-4; cdr3_aa: CASNQDLAAKNIQYF; cdr3_nt: TGTGCCAGCAACCAAGATTTGGCAGCCAAAAACATTCAGTACTTC
v_call: TRBV4-2; clone_size: .; d_call: .; j_call: TRBJ2-6; cdr3_aa: CASSQERTSGANVLTF; cdr3_nt: TGTGCCAGCAGCCAAGAAAGGACCTCTGGGGCCAACGTCCTGACTTTC
v_call: TRBV5-1; clone_size: few; d_call: .; j_call: TRBJ1-2; cdr3_aa: CASSSIPTGRNYGYTF; cdr3_nt: TGCGCCAGCAGCTCAATTCCCACCGGGCGCAACTATGGCTACACCTTC
v_call: TRBV6-4; clone_size: few; d_call: .; j_call: TRBJ2-1; cdr3_aa: CASSPGPSGNEQFF; cdr3_nt: TGTGCCAGCAGTCCAGGCCCAAGTGGGAATGAGCAGTTCTTC
v_call: TRBV13; clone_size: .; d_call: .; j_call: TRBJ2-7; cdr3_aa: CASSLTRTLAYEQYF; cdr3_nt: TGTGCCAGCAGCTTAACGAGGACCCTGGCCTACGAGCAGTACTTC
v_call: TRBV20-1; clone_size: .; d_call: .; j_call: TRBJ2-2; cdr3_aa: CSGLTRTGELFF; cdr3_nt: TGCAGTGGTTTGACGAGAACCGGGGAGCTGTTTTTT
v_call: TRBV19; clone_size: .; d_call: .; j_call: TRBJ1-5; cdr3_aa: CASSIVRYSNQPQHF; cdr3_nt: TGTGCCAGTAGTATCGTTAGGTATAGCAATCAGCCCCAGCATTTT
v_call: TRBV27; clone_size: .; d_call: TRBD1; j_call: TRBJ2-7; cdr3_aa: CASSRGGKGYEQYF; cdr3_nt: TGTGCCAGCAGCAGAGGGGGCAAGGGTTACGAGCAGTACTTC
v_call: TRBV7-9; clone_size: .; d_call: .; j_call: TRBJ1-2; cdr3_aa: CASSLGQSANYGYTF; cdr3_nt: TGTGCCAGCAGCTTAGGGCAGAGTGCTAACTATGGCTACACCTTC
v_call: TRBV10-2; clone_size: .; d_call: .; j_call: TRBJ1-2; cdr3_aa: CASRQGIGDGYTF; cdr3_nt: TGCGCCAGCAGACAGGGAATAGGGGATGGCTACACCTTC
v_call: TRBV18; clone_size: .; d_call: .; j_call: TRBJ2-5; cdr3_aa: CASSRDIQETQYF; cdr3_nt: TGTGCCAGCTCAAGGGACATACAAGAGACCCAGTACTTC
v_call: TRBV27; clone_size: .; d_call: .; j_call: TRBJ2-3; cdr3_aa: CASSPGQEGRTQYF; cdr3_nt: TGTGCCAGCAGTCCCGGACAGGAGGGGAGGACGCAGTATTTT
v_call: TRBV20-1; clone_size: .; d_call: .; j_call: TRBJ2-5; cdr3_aa: CSATSQETQYF; cdr3_nt: TGCAGTGCTACGTCCCAAGAGACCCAGTACTTC
v_call: TRBV5-1; clone_size: few; d_call: .; j_call: TRBJ2-7; cdr3_aa: CASSPAEAGIIYEQYF; cdr3_nt: TGCGCCAGCAGCCCGGCGGAGGCGGGCATCATCTACGAGCAGTACTTC
v_call: TRBV11-2; clone_size: .; d_call: .; j_call: TRBJ1-1; cdr3_aa: CASSFQGVKTEAFF; cdr3_nt: TGTGCCAGCAGCTTCCAGGGAGTGAAAACTGAAGCTTTCTTT
v_call: TRBV4-3; clone_size: few; d_call: .; j_call: TRBJ2-3; cdr3_aa: CASSQDPSVLGTDTQYF; cdr3_nt: TGCGCCAGCAGCCAAGATCCCAGCGTTCTGGGCACAGATACGCAGTATTTT
v_call: TRBV12-5; clone_size: .; d_call: TRBD2; j_call: TRBJ2-1; cdr3_aa: CASALGAGSYNEQFF; cdr3_nt: TGTGCTAGTGCCCTGGGAGCGGGGTCCTACAATGAGCAGTTCTTC
v_call: TRBV29-1; clone_size: once; d_call: TRBD2; j_call: TRBJ2-1; cdr3_aa: CSVVTSTIGEQFF; cdr3_nt: TGCAGCGTTGTGACTAGCACTATCGGTGAGCAGTTCTTC
v_call: TRBV11-2; clone_size: .; d_call: .; j_call: TRBJ1-2; cdr3_aa: CASSLEGSATYYGYTF; cdr3_nt: TGTGCCAGCAGCTTAGAAGGGTCCGCCACGTACTATGGCTACACCTTC
v_call: TRBV4-1; clone_size: few; d_call: .; j_call: TRBJ2-6; cdr3_aa: CASSPVDSSGANVLTF; cdr3_nt: TGCGCCAGCAGCCCAGTAGATAGCTCTGGGGCCAACGTCCTGACTTTC
v_call: TRBV6-5; clone_size: .; d_call: .; j_call: TRBJ2-6; cdr3_aa: CASSWTDSGANVLTF; cdr3_nt: TGTGCCAGCAGTTGGACAGACTCTGGGGCCAACGTCCTGACTTTC
v_call: TRBV29-1; clone_size: .; d_call: .; j_call: TRBJ2-5; cdr3_aa: CSVLPGNLQETQYF; cdr3_nt: TGCAGCGTTCTCCCAGGAAACCTACAAGAGACCCAGTACTTC
v_call: TRBV10-3; clone_size: .; d_call: TRBD1; j_call: TRBJ1-6; cdr3_aa: CAISTGESPLHF; cdr3_nt: TGTGCCATCAGTACAGGGGAATCACCCCTCCACTTT
v_call: TRBV12-3/TRBV12-4; clone_size: few; d_call: TRBD1; j_call: TRBJ2-3; cdr3_aa: CASSFNRGKGTDTQYF; cdr3_nt: TGTGCCAGCAGTTTCAACAGGGGAAAGGGCACAGATACGCAGTATTTT
v_call: TRBV29-1; clone_size: .; d_call: .; j_call: TRBJ1-1; cdr3_aa: CSVGGQRNTEAFF; cdr3_nt: TGCAGCGTTGGAGGACAGAGAAACACTGAAGCTTTCTTT
v_call: TRBV19; clone_size: few; d_call: .; j_call: TRBJ2-4; cdr3_aa: CASSIIGGDIQYF; cdr3_nt: TGTGCCAGTAGTATTATCGGGGGCGACATTCAGTACTTC
v_call: TRBV12-3/TRBV12-4; clone_size: few; d_call: .; j_call: TRBJ2-2; cdr3_aa: CASSLYGNKNTGELFF; cdr3_nt: TGTGCCAGCAGTTTATATGGAAATAAGAACACCGGGGAGCTGTTTTTT
v_call: TRBV6-2/TRBV6-3; clone_size: many; d_call: .; j_call: TRBJ1-1; cdr3_aa: CASRRQSMNTEAFF; cdr3_nt: TGTGCCAGCAGACGACAGAGCATGAACACTGAAGCTTTCTTT
v_call: TRBV6-1; clone_size: .; d_call: TRBD1; j_call: TRBJ2-7; cdr3_aa: CASLRHPGGVYEQYF; cdr3_nt: TGTGCCAGCCTCCGTCATCCAGGGGGCGTTTACGAGCAGTACTTC
v_call: TRBV5-4; clone_size: few; d_call: .; j_call: TRBJ1-2; cdr3_aa: CASSLAGAPNYGYTF; cdr3_nt: TGTGCCAGCAGCTTGGCAGGGGCGCCCAACTATGGCTACACCTTC
v_call: TRBV6-1; clone_size: few; d_call: TRBD1; j_call: TRBJ2-5; cdr3_aa: CASSANRGQETQYF; cdr3_nt: TGTGCCAGCAGTGCAAACAGGGGACAAGAGACCCAGTACTTC
v_call: TRBV12-3/TRBV12-4; clone_size: .; d_call: .; j_call: TRBJ1-3; cdr3_aa: CASSLTNTIYF; cdr3_nt: TGTGCCAGCAGTTTGACAAACACCATATATTTT
v_call: TRBV6-2/TRBV6-3; clone_size: .; d_call: TRBD2; j_call: TRBJ2-7; cdr3_aa: CASSVSGRSYEQYF; cdr3_nt: TGTGCCAGCAGTGTGAGCGGGAGGTCTTACGAGCAGTACTTC
v_call: TRBV7-9; clone_size: many; d_call: .; j_call: TRBJ2-5; cdr3_aa: CASSADEGRETQYF; cdr3_nt: TGTGCCAGCAGCGCAGACGAGGGTAGAGAGACCCAGTACTTC
v_call: TRBV5-1; clone_size: .; d_call: .; j_call: TRBJ2-3; cdr3_aa: CASRDGGTDTQYF; cdr3_nt: TGCGCCAGCAGGGACGGGGGCACAGATACGCAGTATTTT
v_call: TRBV5-1; clone_size: few; d_call: .; j_call: TRBJ2-5; cdr3_aa: CASSLDGTPLETQYF; cdr3_nt: TGCGCCAGCAGCTTGGACGGGACTCCTTTGGAGACCCAGTACTTC